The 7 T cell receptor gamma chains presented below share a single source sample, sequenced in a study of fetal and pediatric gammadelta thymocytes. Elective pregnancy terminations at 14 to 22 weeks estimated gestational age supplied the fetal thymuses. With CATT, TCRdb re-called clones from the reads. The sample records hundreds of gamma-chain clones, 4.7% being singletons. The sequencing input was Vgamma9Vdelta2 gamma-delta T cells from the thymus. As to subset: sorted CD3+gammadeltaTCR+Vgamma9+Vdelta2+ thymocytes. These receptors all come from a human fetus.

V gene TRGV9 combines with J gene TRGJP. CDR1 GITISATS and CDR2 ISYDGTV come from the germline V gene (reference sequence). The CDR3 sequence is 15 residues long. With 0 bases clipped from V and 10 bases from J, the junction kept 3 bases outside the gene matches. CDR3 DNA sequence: TGTGCCTTGTGGGAGGTGCTTTTGGGCAAAAAAATCAAGGTATTT. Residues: CALWEVLLGKKIKVF.

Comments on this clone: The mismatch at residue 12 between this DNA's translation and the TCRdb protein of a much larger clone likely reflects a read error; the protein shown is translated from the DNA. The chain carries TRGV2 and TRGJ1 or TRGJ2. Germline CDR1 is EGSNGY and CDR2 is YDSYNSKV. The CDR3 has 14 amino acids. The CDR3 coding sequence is TGTGCCACCTGGGACGCGACTAGATATTATAAGAACCTCTTT. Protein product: CATWDATRYYKNLF.

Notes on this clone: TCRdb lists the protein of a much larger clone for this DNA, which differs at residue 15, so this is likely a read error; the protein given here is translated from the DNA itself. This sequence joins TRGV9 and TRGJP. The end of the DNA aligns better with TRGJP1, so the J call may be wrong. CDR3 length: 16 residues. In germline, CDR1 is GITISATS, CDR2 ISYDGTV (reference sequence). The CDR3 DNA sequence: TGTGCCTTGTGGGAGGTGCAAGAGTTGGGCAAAAAAATCAAGATATTT. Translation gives CALWEVQELGKKIKIF.

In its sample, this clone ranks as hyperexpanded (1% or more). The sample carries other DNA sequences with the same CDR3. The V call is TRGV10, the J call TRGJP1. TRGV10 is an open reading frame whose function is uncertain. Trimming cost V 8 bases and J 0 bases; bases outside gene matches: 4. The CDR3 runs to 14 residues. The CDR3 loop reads CAAWDYTTGWFKIF. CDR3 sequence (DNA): TGTGCTGCGTGGGATTATACCACTGGTTGGTTCAAGATATTT.

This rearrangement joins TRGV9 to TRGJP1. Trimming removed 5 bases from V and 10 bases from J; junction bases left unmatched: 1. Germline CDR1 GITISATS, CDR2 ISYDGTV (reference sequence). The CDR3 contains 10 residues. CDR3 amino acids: CALWAWFKIF. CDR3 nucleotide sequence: TGTGCCTTGTGGGCTTGGTTCAAGATATTT.

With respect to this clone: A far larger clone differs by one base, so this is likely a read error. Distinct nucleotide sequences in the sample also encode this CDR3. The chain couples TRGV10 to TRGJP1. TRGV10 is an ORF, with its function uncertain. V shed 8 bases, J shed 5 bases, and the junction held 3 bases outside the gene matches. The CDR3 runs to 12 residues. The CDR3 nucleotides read TGTGCTGCGTGGGATACTGGTTGGTTCAAGATATTT. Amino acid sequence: CAAWDTGWFKIF.

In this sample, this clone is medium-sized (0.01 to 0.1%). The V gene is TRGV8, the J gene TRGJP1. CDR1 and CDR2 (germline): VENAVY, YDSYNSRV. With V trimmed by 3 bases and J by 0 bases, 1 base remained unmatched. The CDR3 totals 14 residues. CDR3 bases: TGTGCCACCTGGGATTATACCACTGGTTGGTTCAAGATATTT. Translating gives CATWDYTTGWFKIF.